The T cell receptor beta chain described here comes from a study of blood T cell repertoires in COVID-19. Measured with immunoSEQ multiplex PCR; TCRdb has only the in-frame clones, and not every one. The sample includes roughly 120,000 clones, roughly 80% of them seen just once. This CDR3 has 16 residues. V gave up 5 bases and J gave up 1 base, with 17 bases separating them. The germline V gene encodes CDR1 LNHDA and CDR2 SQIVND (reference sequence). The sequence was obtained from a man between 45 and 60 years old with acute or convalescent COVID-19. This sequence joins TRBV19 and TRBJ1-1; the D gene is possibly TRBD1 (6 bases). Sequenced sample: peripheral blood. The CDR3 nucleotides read TGTGCCAGTAGTCAGCTGTTAAGACAGGCGAACACTGAAGCTTTCTTT. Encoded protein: CASSQLLRQANTEAFF.